This T cell receptor (beta chain) was found in a study of radiation and T cells in renal cell carcinoma. Study-level background: Nephrectomy followed 15 Gy stereotactic body radiation by 4 weeks. Study-wide results and limits: In blood, top tumor clones expanded by 2 weeks, shrinking by 4. No pretreatment tumor biopsies were available for baseline clonotypes.

This clone has just one count. Its antigen is unidentified. Time point in this sample: baseline pretreatment blood. The treatment here: 15 Gy SBRT to primary tumor, nephrectomy 4 weeks later. After SBRT, blood was collected at 2 and 4 weeks, plus baseline. The repertoire was sequenced with immunoSEQ multiplex PCR; TCRdb's copy has only in-frame clones and lacks some. The data show 150,000 or so clones, around 90% seen once. This CDR3 has 16 residues. The V gene's germline CDR1 is GTSNPN and CDR2 SVGIG (reference sequence). The V end was cut by 0 bases, the J end by 4 bases, with 16 bases between. This receptor was obtained from a woman between 70 and 85 years old with renal cell carcinoma. Sequences were derived from blood, sampled from a patient whose treatment included radiotherapy and nephrectomy. This sequence joins TRBV30 and TRBJ1-3; TRBD1 might be the D (6 bases). The CDR3 nucleotides are TGTGCCTGGAGTGTACGGGGCGGGACACAAGGAAACACCATATATTTT. Its translation is CAWSVRGGTQGNTIYF.